This TCR beta chain was recorded in a study of blood T cell repertoires in COVID-19. Study in general: Material from acute and convalescent COVID-19 was sourced from the United States, Italy and Spain. Nucleic acid was either cDNA or gDNA, and it came from T cells, B-cell-depleted T cells, or PBMCs.

Per the authors' pipeline: Reference gene primer amplification yielded estimated nucleated cell counts. Generated by immunoSEQ multiplex PCR, the TCRdb table keeps only in-frame clones and is missing some. That table gives V, J and clone size, and the DNA gave D and trimming. Of under 450,000 clones detected, approximately 80% appear once; the ten largest clones hold about 1%. Germline-derived CDR1 and CDR2 are MDHEN and SYDVKM. Trimming cost V 3 bases and J 9 bases; bases outside gene matches: 26. This CDR3 is built from 20 residues. The table lists this clone with a few counts. The sequence derives from a human donor with acute or convalescent COVID-19. The donor label of this sample is uncertain. The V and J genes are TRBV28 and TRBJ1-5; 7 nucleotides align to TRBD1. Sample: peripheral blood. Here the CDR3 reads CASSFSFLPKRQGGQGPQHF. The CDR3, as DNA: TGTGCCAGCAGTTTTTCCTTTCTCCCTAAACGACAGGGCGGCCAGGGGCCCCAGCATTTT.